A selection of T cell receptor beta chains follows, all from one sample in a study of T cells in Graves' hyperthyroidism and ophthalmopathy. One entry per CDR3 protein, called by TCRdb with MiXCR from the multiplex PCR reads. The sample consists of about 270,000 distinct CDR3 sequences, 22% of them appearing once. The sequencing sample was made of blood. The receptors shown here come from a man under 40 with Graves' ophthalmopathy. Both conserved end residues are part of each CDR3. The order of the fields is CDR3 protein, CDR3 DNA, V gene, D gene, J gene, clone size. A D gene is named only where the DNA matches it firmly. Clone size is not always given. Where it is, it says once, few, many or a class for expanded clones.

cdr3_aa: CSAFDRGDGGELFF
cdr3_nt: TGCAGTGCATTTGACAGGGGAGATGGCGGGGAGCTGTTTTTT
v_call: TRBV20-1
d_call: TRBD1
j_call: TRBJ2-2
clone_size: NA

cdr3_aa: CASSEQWGGAFF
cdr3_nt: TGTGCCAGCAGTGAGCAGTGGGGGGGAGCTTTCTTT
v_call: TRBV2
d_call: NA
j_call: TRBJ1-1
clone_size: many

cdr3_aa: CASSLTGTGGHEQYF
cdr3_nt: TGTGCCAGCAGTTTAACCGGGACAGGGGGCCACGAGCAGTACTTC
v_call: TRBV27
d_call: TRBD1
j_call: TRBJ2-7
clone_size: many

cdr3_aa: CACSGHEQFF
cdr3_nt: TGTGCCTGCAGTGGACATGAGCAGTTCTTC
v_call: TRBV2
d_call: NA
j_call: TRBJ2-1
clone_size: many

cdr3_aa: CASSLRAGGPLNEQFF
cdr3_nt: TGTGCCAGCAGTCTTCGAGCGGGAGGGCCGCTAAATGAGCAGTTCTTC
v_call: TRBV6-1
d_call: TRBD2
j_call: TRBJ2-1
clone_size: few

cdr3_aa: CASSLPEGYGYTF
cdr3_nt: TGTGCCAGCAGCTTGCCGGAAGGCTATGGCTACACCTTC
v_call: TRBV11-1
d_call: NA
j_call: TRBJ1-2
clone_size: few

cdr3_aa: CASSQRRQLTNEKLFF
cdr3_nt: TGTGCCAGCAGCCAAAGAAGACAGCTAACTAATGAAAAACTGTTTTTT
v_call: TRBV7-2
d_call: NA
j_call: TRBJ1-4
clone_size: few

cdr3_aa: CASSAQGSYNEQFF
cdr3_nt: TGTGCCAGCAGCGCACAGGGCTCCTACAATGAGCAGTTCTTC
v_call: TRBV6-1
d_call: NA
j_call: TRBJ2-1
clone_size: NA

cdr3_aa: CASSHPGPGRPYNEQFF
cdr3_nt: TGTGCCAGCAGCCACCCGGGCCCGGGCCGCCCCTACAATGAGCAGTTCTTC
v_call: TRBV3-1
d_call: NA
j_call: TRBJ2-1
clone_size: few

cdr3_aa: CASRDRGLTPLHF
cdr3_nt: TGTGCCAGCCGGGACAGGGGGCTAACACCCCTCCACTTT
v_call: TRBV2
d_call: TRBD1
j_call: TRBJ1-6
clone_size: many

cdr3_aa: CASSPSGHSTDTQYF
cdr3_nt: TGTGCCAGCAGCCCCAGCGGGCACAGCACAGATACGCAGTATTTT
v_call: TRBV3-1
d_call: NA
j_call: TRBJ2-3
clone_size: few

cdr3_aa: CASSLAGRGWETQYF
cdr3_nt: TGTGCCAGCAGCTTGGCGGGCAGGGGATGGGAGACCCAGTACTTC
v_call: TRBV11-2
d_call: NA
j_call: TRBJ2-5
clone_size: NA

cdr3_aa: CASSHRGGASWTGELFF
cdr3_nt: TGTGCCAGCAGCCACAGAGGGGGCGCGTCGTGGACCGGGGAGCTGTTTTTT
v_call: TRBV3-1
d_call: TRBD1
j_call: TRBJ2-2
clone_size: many

cdr3_aa: CSASDPSGRTKTGELFF
cdr3_nt: TGCAGTGCTAGCGACCCTAGCGGGAGAACTAAGACCGGGGAGCTGTTTTTT
v_call: TRBV20-1
d_call: TRBD2
j_call: TRBJ2-2
clone_size: many

cdr3_aa: CASSSGLWGKETQYF
cdr3_nt: TGTGCCAGCAGCTCAGGGTTATGGGGCAAAGAGACCCAGTACTTC
v_call: TRBV7-9
d_call: NA
j_call: TRBJ2-5
clone_size: few

cdr3_aa: CASSQDRRETQYF
cdr3_nt: TGTGCCAGCAGCCAAGATCGGAGGGAGACCCAGTACTTC
v_call: TRBV4-2
d_call: NA
j_call: TRBJ2-5
clone_size: few

cdr3_aa: CASSYRQRYEQYF
cdr3_nt: TGTGCCAGCAGTTACCGACAGAGATACGAGCAGTACTTC
v_call: TRBV6-2/TRBV6-3
d_call: NA
j_call: TRBJ2-7
clone_size: few

cdr3_aa: CSVGTDIYGYTF
cdr3_nt: TGCAGCGTAGGGACGGATATCTATGGCTACACCTTC
v_call: TRBV29-1
d_call: NA
j_call: TRBJ1-2
clone_size: NA

cdr3_aa: CSASRTSGTDEQYF
cdr3_nt: TGCAGTGCATCCAGGACTAGCGGGACCGACGAGCAGTACTTC
v_call: TRBV20-1
d_call: TRBD2
j_call: TRBJ2-7
clone_size: few

cdr3_aa: CASSLRGEQYF
cdr3_nt: TGTGCCAGCAGTTTAAGGGGCGAGCAGTACTTC
v_call: TRBV7-9
d_call: NA
j_call: TRBJ2-7
clone_size: many

cdr3_aa: CASSQDLRGGDSYEQYF
cdr3_nt: TGTGCCAGCAGCCAGGACCTCAGGGGGGGGGACTCCTACGAGCAGTACTTC
v_call: TRBV4-2
d_call: NA
j_call: TRBJ2-7
clone_size: NA

cdr3_aa: CASSLRGRMNEQFF
cdr3_nt: TGTGCCAGCAGCTTGCGCGGGAGGATGAATGAGCAGTTCTTC
v_call: TRBV5-4
d_call: TRBD2
j_call: TRBJ2-1
clone_size: NA